These 3 T cell receptor beta chains originate from one sample sequenced in a study of T cell changes during pregnancy in multiple sclerosis. Produced via immunoSEQ multiplex PCR; TCRdb's table is partial and in-frame only. The sample yields roughly 42,000 clones, 85% to 95% seen once. Sequences were derived from CD8+ T cells from peripheral blood mononuclear cells, sampled in the third trimester of pregnancy. These receptors were obtained from a female donor with multiple sclerosis, enrolled in a pregnancy study.

This clone was observed a few times. The CDR3 DNA sequence: TGTGCCAGCAGTGAAGAGGAAGGGAGGGGTCCGGAGACCCAGTACTTC. This gives the protein CASSEEEGRGPETQYF. V and J are TRBV6-1 and TRBJ2-5; 7 bases align to TRBD2. CDR1 and CDR2 from the germline V gene are MNHNS and SASEGT. V lost 1 base, J lost 5 bases, and 10 bases stayed unmatched. The CDR3 covers 16 residues.

This chain joins TRBV7-9 and TRBJ1-1; D is ambiguous. Per the germline V gene, CDR1 is SEHNR and CDR2 is FQNEAQ (reference sequence). CDR3 length: 15 amino acids. With 3 bases removed from V and 5 bases from J, the gap between germline ends came to 16 bases. The CDR3 bases are TGTGCCAGCAGCTTGGGGTCTACTCGGAGGACTGAAGCTTTCTTT. Amino acid sequence: CASSLGSTRRTEAFF. The complete variable domain, with remaining parts taken from reference TRBV7-9 and TRBJ1-1, reads DTGVSQNPRHKITKRGQNVTFRCDPISEHNRLYWYRQTLGQGPEFLTYFQNEAQLEKSRLLSDRFSAERPKGSFSTLEIQRTEQGDSAMYLCASSLGSTRRTEAFFGQGTRLTVV.

The rearrangement links TRBV5-5 to TRBJ2-1; D uncertain. This CDR3 has 12 residues. Germline CDR1 reads SGHKS; CDR2 reads YYEKEE (reference sequence). V was pared by 4 bases and J by 5 bases, with 7 bases between. The CDR3 nucleotides read TGTGCCAGCAGCATAGGAGACAATGAGCAGTTCTTC. Its protein product is CASSIGDNEQFF.